This T cell receptor (beta chain) is from a study of blood T cell repertoires in COVID-19. Across the study: The cDNA or gDNA used as material had been derived from T cells, B-cell-depleted T cells, or PBMCs.

Seattle patients were enrolled while actively infected and followed longitudinally. Germline values: CDR1 DFQATT, CDR2 SNEGSKA (reference sequence). The CDR3 spans 11 residues. Trimming stripped 3 bases from V and 8 bases from J, with 8 bases between. Per the original methods: Scientists estimated how many nucleated cells there were by amplifying reference gene primers. Method: immunoSEQ multiplex PCR; TCRdb's copy keeps in-frame clones and lacks some. V, J and clone size are taken as reported in that table, and D and trimming were inferred from the DNA itself. The profile shows roughly 69,000 clones, roughly four fifths of them singletons.

The chain has TRBV20-1 and TRBJ1-5; D perhaps matches TRBD1 (5 bases). Sequenced input: peripheral blood. The source is a man aged 50-59 years with COVID-19, enrolled during active disease. The CDR3 loop reads CSARQGEPQHF. The CDR3 nucleotides read TGCAGTGCTAGGCAGGGCGAGCCCCAGCATTTT.